This T cell receptor (beta chain) was identified in a study of shared clonotypes between healthy human individuals. General observations from the study: Compared with clonotypes that all four donors shared, non-shared clonotypes had lower generation probabilities.

A word on this clone: Antigen unknown.

Measured with immunoSEQ multiplex PCR; TCRdb has only the in-frame clones, and not every one. The sample lists about 120,000 clones; about 62% were seen once. This sequence was found in a woman between 25 and 40 years old in good health. Input material: memory CD8+ T cells sorted from blood. Stated subset: CD45RO+ cells pooled with CCR7-negative TemRA cells.

The CDR3 reads CASSTLRTDQPQHF. The CDR3 nucleotides are TGTGCCAGTAGTACCCTACGGACGGATCAGCCCCAGCATTTT. The J gene is TRBJ1-5, the V gene TRBV19; no firm D call. CDR1 LNHDA and CDR2 SQIVND come from the germline V gene (reference sequence). V lost 4 bases and J 5 bases, leaving 12 bases between the germline ends. This CDR3 is 14 amino acids long.